This T cell receptor beta chain was recorded in a study of shared clonotypes between healthy human individuals. Study-wide context: CD4 naive and CD4 memory each took three plates per donor, while CD8 naive took two and CD8 memory one. General study points: Compared with memory subsets, naive subsets generally had larger estimated richness. Clonotype sharing among donors was expected to depend on sequencing depth.

V lost 6 bases to trimming and J lost 5 bases, with 13 bases between them. The CDR3 totals 13 residues. CDR1 is MDHEN, CDR2 SYDVKM, per germline. In this sample, this clone turned up once. Its antigen is still unknown. A CD45RA+ naive subset and a CD45RA-negative memory subset were split from CD4+ cells. Clones were sequenced by immunoSEQ multiplex PCR, and TCRdb holds only the in-frame ones, with some missing. The sample contains about 1.1 million clones, around 78% of which appear only once. The clonotype originates from a man between 18 and 35 years old in good health. Some clones in this sample may be carry-over from other donors' samples. The specimen was memory CD4+ T cells from PBMCs. Subset: CD45RA-negative fraction. The chain combines TRBV28 with TRBJ1-2; D not certain. The CDR3: CASRPSVLYGYTF. The CDR3 DNA reads as TGTGCCAGCAGACCGAGTGTTTTGTATGGCTACACCTTC.